The 15 T cell receptor beta chains below all came from one sample that was sequenced in a study of shared clonotypes between healthy human individuals. The repertoire was sequenced with immunoSEQ multiplex PCR; TCRdb's copy has only in-frame clones and lacks some. The data hold roughly 2.4 million clones, with around 95% observed a single time. The sample comprised naive CD4+ T cells sorted from blood. Subset in this sample: CD45RA+ positively selected. The receptors originated from a man aged 18-30 years in good health.

V usage is TRBV30 and J usage is TRBJ1-3; a possible D gene is TRBD1 (6 bases). Looked up from germline, CDR1 is GTSNPN and CDR2 is SVGIG (reference sequence). This CDR3 spans 14 amino acids. Trimming pared 4 bases from V and 0 bases from J, leaving 10 bases between. CDR3 amino acids: CAWTRGGSGNTIYF. As DNA, the CDR3 is TGTGCCTGGACCCGAGGGGGCTCTGGAAACACCATATATTTT.

The chain carries TRBV28 and TRBJ2-5; possibly TRBD2 for D (6 bases). The J call may be incorrect, as the DNA end agrees better with TRBJ2-7. The CDR3 totals 13 residues. The V gene's germline CDR1 is MDHEN and CDR2 SYDVKM. CDR3 amino acids: CASVGGGIHEQYF. CDR3 nucleotides: TGTGCCAGCGTTGGAGGAGGGATCCACGAGCAGTACTTC.

The rearrangement joins TRBV6-5 to TRBJ1-5, with TRBD1 matching over 7 bases. The CDR3 loop spans 15 amino acids. Germline V gene data show CDR1 as MNHEY and CDR2 as SVGAGI. V dropped 6 bases and J dropped 4; count of bases not matched to a gene: 9. The CDR3 sequence is CASSRTGQRNQPQHF. CDR3 DNA: TGTGCCAGCAGCAGAACGGGACAGAGAAATCAGCCCCAGCATTTT.

The J gene is TRBJ2-7, the V gene TRBV7-2; the match to TRBD1 covers 7 bases. The V gene end was trimmed by 2 bases and the J gene end by 5 bases; junction bases not matched to a gene: 6. From germline, CDR1 is SGHTA and CDR2 FQGNSA. The CDR3 contains 14 residues. CDR3 nucleotides: TGTGCCAGCAGCTTAAGACCGACAGGGAACGAGCAGTACTTC. It specifies CASSLRPTGNEQYF.

On this clone: Other DNA sequences in the sample encode the same CDR3. V is TRBV11-2 and J is TRBJ2-7; no clear D gene. Germline V gene sequence: CDR1 SGHAT, CDR2 FQNNGV. Trimming shortened V by 1 base and J by 4 bases, and 8 bases separated the two germline ends. This CDR3 has 13 amino acids. CDR3 coding DNA: TGTGCCAGCAGCTTAGGGCCCCCTTACGAGCAGTACTTC. It yields the protein CASSLGPPYEQYF. The variable domain in full, completed from reference TRBV11-2 and TRBJ2-7, reads EAGVAQSPRYKIIEKRQSVAFWCNPISGHATLYWYQQILGQGPKLLIQFQNNGVVDDSQLPKDRFSAERLKGVDSTLKIQPAKLEDSAVYLCASSLGPPYEQYFGPGTRLTVT.

The chain recombines TRBV5-4 with TRBJ1-1; TRBD1 agrees at 10 bases. The germline V gene encodes CDR1 SGHNT and CDR2 YYREEE (reference sequence). The V and J ends lost 0 bases and 5 bases, in that order; junction bases with no gene match: 7. This CDR3 has 16 residues. The CDR3: CASSLGYGTGETEAFF. The CDR3 DNA is TGTGCCAGCAGCTTGGGATACGGGACAGGGGAAACTGAAGCTTTCTTT.

This chain connects TRBV9 to TRBJ2-7; D is perhaps TRBD1 or TRBD2 (6 bases each). The CDR3 is 15 residues long. Germline loops: CDR1 SGDLS, CDR2 YYNGEE. Trimming left V 0 bases short and J 6 bases short, with 16 bases between. The CDR3 sequence is CASSVGGGVGGEQYF. Here the CDR3 DNA reads TGTGCCAGCAGCGTAGGTGGGGGCGTCGGGGGCGAGCAGTACTTC.

For this clone: The same CDR3 can be traced to other DNA sequences in this sample. The chain employs TRBV5-1 and TRBJ1-1; D gene uncertain. The CDR3 has 13 residues. Trimming took 0 bases from V and 5 from J, leaving 8 bases between them. The germline V gene has CDR1 SGHRS and CDR2 YFSETQ. DNA of the CDR3: TGCGCCAGCAGCTTGGACCCCGGAACTGAAGCTTTCTTT. Its protein is CASSLDPGTEAFF.

V usage is TRBV11-2 and J usage is TRBJ1-6, with 12 bases identical to TRBD1. This CDR3 has 19 residues. In germline, CDR1 is SGHAT, CDR2 FQNNGV. Losses at the gene ends were 2 bases for V and 9 bases for J; bases not matched to a gene: 14. CDR3 nucleotides: TGTGCCAGCAGCTTACAAAACACCGGGACAGGGGGCGGTTTTTCACCCCTCCACTTT. Its translation is CASSLQNTGTGGGFSPLHF.

The chain has TRBV6-1 and TRBJ1-6; 8 nucleotides line up with TRBD1. Per the germline V gene, CDR1 is MNHNS and CDR2 is SASEGT. The length of the CDR3 is 18 residues. Losses at the gene ends were 4 bases for V and 0 bases for J; bases not matched to a gene: 8. CDR3 DNA sequence: TGTGCCAGCAGTGCGCTGACAGGGGCCGGCTCCTATAATTCACCCCTCCACTTT. It is translated as CASSALTGAGSYNSPLHF.

This chain uses TRBV7-9 with TRBJ2-1; TRBD1 matches 8 bases. Germline V gene data show CDR1 as SEHNR and CDR2 as FQNEAQ (reference sequence). The CDR3 covers 15 residues. With V trimmed by 1 base and J by 6 bases, 5 bases remained unmatched. The DNA of the CDR3 is TGTGCCAGCAGCTTAGTGGGTGGACAGGGCAATGAGCAGTTCTTC. Amino acids: CASSLVGGQGNEQFF.

V is TRBV2 and J is TRBJ1-5; tentatively, D is TRBD1 (5 bases). This CDR3 is built from 15 residues. V lost 6 bases and J 3 bases, leaving 15 bases between the germline ends. CDR1 SNHLY and CDR2 FYNNEI come from the germline V gene. The CDR3 reads CASSSQGSPNQPQHF. CDR3 DNA: TGTGCCAGCAGCTCCCAGGGTTCTCCCAATCAGCCCCAGCATTTT.

The CDR3 region has the DNA TGTGCCATCAGTGCGGACAGACTTTTTACGGGCTACACCTTC. Residues: CAISADRLFTGYTF. The V gene is TRBV10-3, the J gene TRBJ1-2; perhaps TRBD1 as D (6 bases). CDR3 length equals 14 residues. Germline CDR1 ENHRY, CDR2 SYGVKD. Trimming removed 4 bases from V and 8 bases from J, with 17 bases in between.

The V call is TRBV7-9, the J call TRBJ2-7; D not resolved. CDR1 and CDR2 from the germline V gene are SEHNR and FQNEAQ (reference sequence). This CDR3 region has 12 residues. Trimming took off 1 base at V and 7 bases at J, with 8 bases between the two ends. CDR3 sequence reads: CASSLDYGEQYF. In DNA, the CDR3 is TGTGCCAGCAGCTTAGACTATGGGGAGCAGTACTTC.

The chain combines TRBV19 with TRBJ1-5, with D possibly TRBD1 on 6 matching bases. Deletions cut 9 bases from V and 6 bases from J, with 18 bases between. Germline V CDR1 and CDR2: LNHDA, SQIVND (reference sequence). The CDR3 has 14 residues. The CDR3 sequence: CASPVWGAGQPQHF. The CDR3 DNA sequence: TGTGCCAGCCCGGTATGGGGGGCAGGTCAGCCCCAGCATTTT.